Listed below are T cell receptor beta chains from one sample, sequenced in a study of T-cell reconstitution after alpha-beta-depleted transplantation in children. A single record per CDR3 protein comes from TCRdb applying MiXCR to the PCR reads. Here the sample spans about 78,000 distinct CDR3 sequences, approximately 14% being singletons. The specimen comprised PBMCs, mostly from graft donor cells, sampled 180 days after TCRalphabeta/CD19-depleted stem cell transplant. These receptors originate from a male patient under 10 years old who had a stem cell transplant for acute lymphoblastic leukemia, so the T cells may come from the graft donor. The CDR3 runs from the conserved cysteine through the conserved F or W. The order of the fields is J gene, V gene, D gene, clone size, CDR3 DNA, CDR3 protein. D genes are given only for firm matches. Expanded clones get a size class; other rows say once, few or many, or leave the size out.

>TRBJ2-7|TRBV5-1|-|few
TGCGCCAGCAGCTTGGGTATTGGGGGCCCAATCTACGAGCAGTACTTC
CASSLGIGGPIYEQYF
>TRBJ2-2|TRBV12-3/TRBV12-4|-|-
TGTGCCAGCAGTTTACTAGGGACGAACACCGGGGAGCTGTTTTTT
CASSLLGTNTGELFF
>TRBJ2-1|TRBV6-2/TRBV6-3|-|-
TGTGCCAGCACCGGTATTGGTGAGCAGTTCTTC
CASTGIGEQFF
>TRBJ2-5|TRBV10-3|TRBD1|few
TGTGCCACTACAGGGGGCAGGGAGACCCAGTACTTC
CATTGGRETQYF
>TRBJ2-7|TRBV5-1|-|-
TGCGCCAGCAGCTCGGGACGTCGCGAGCAGTACTTC
CASSSGRREQYF
>TRBJ2-4|TRBV5-6|TRBD2|few
TGTGCCAGCAGCTTGGGAGCGGGGGTTAGGAACATTCAGTACTTC
CASSLGAGVRNIQYF
>TRBJ2-1|TRBV5-1|-|few
TGCGCCAGCAGCTGGGGCGCTACGAGTTCCTACAATGAGCAGTTCTTC
CASSWGATSSYNEQFF
>TRBJ1-2|TRBV28|TRBD1|-
TGTGCCAGCAGTTCGACAGGGGGCTATGGCTACACCTTC
CASSSTGGYGYTF
>TRBJ2-1|TRBV16|-|few
TGTGCCAGCAGCCAATCCAATCGGTATGCGTACAATGAGCAGTTCTTC
CASSQSNRYAYNEQFF
>TRBJ2-5|TRBV29-1|-|-
TGCAGCGTCGCGGGACTTCGGGGGTCAGAGACCCAGTACTTC
CSVAGLRGSETQYF